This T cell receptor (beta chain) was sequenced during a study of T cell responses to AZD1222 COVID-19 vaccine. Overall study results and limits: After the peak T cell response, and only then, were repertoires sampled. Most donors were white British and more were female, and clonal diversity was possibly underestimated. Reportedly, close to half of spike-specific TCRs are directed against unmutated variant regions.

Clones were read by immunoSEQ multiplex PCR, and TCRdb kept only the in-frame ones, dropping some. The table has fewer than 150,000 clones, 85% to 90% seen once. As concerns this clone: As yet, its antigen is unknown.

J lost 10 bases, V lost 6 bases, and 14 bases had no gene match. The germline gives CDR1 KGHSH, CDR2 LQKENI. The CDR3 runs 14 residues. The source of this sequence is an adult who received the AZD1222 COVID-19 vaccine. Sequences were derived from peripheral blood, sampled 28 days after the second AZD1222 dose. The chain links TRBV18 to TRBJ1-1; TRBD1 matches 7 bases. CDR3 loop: CASSATGYFSIAFF. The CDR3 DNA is TGTGCCAGCTCTGCGACAGGGTATTTCTCAATAGCTTTCTTT.